This TCR beta chain was obtained from a study of blood T cell repertoires in COVID-19. About the research overall: Samples of COVID-19 (acute and convalescent) were obtained from the United States, Italy and Spain. The analysed material was cDNA or gDNA that came from T cells, B-cell-depleted T cells, or PBMCs.

Seattle patients were enrolled while actively infected and followed longitudinally. Original methodology: Estimation of nucleated cell counts relied on the amplification of reference gene primers. The repertoire was sequenced with immunoSEQ multiplex PCR; TCRdb's copy has only in-frame clones and lacks some. The V and J calls and the clone size are those of that table, but D and trimming were determined from the DNA. The sample holds 300,000 to 400,000 clones, about 91% seen once. This CDR3 has 14 residues. Looked up from germline, CDR1 is SEHNR and CDR2 is FQNEAQ (reference sequence). V lost 3 bases and J lost 3, with 11 bases in between.

The chain uses TRBV7-9 and TRBJ1-1, with a possible D match to TRBD1 (6 bases). The sequenced material came from peripheral blood. The clonotype originates from a man under 40 with COVID-19, enrolled during active disease. CDR3 residues: CASSFSGQYTEAFF. The CDR3 DNA sequence: TGTGCCAGCAGCTTTTCAGGACAGTACACTGAAGCTTTCTTT. Drawing the rest from reference TRBV7-9 and TRBJ1-1, the complete variable domain is DTGVSQNPRHKITKRGQNVTFRCDPISEHNRLYWYRQTLGQGPEFLTYFQNEAQLEKSRLLSDRFSAERPKGSFSTLEIQRTEQGDSAMYLCASSFSGQYTEAFFGQGTRLTVV.